This T cell receptor beta chain was sequenced for a study of T-cell memory formation after mild COVID-19 (dated by TCRdb to the early 2020s). For context, the study as a whole: TCR sequence clusters from the two donors were found to be largely donor specific. T-cell clones expanding and contracting after mild COVID-19 in two donors were tracked by longitudinal TCRalpha and TCRbeta repertoire sequencing. The cohort comprised two young, previously healthy adult volunteers, one female and one male. What the study reported, not specific to this receptor: Only two mild cases were covered in the study, and larger cohorts including severe cases with pre-infection samples were considered necessary. Balanced CD4/CD8 phenotypes were observed for clones contracting from day 15 to 85, whereas a bias towards CD4+ was observed for a second wave of clones expanding from day 15 to 37. SARS-CoV-2 specificity was not confirmed for the second-wave clones peaking on day 37. Contracting CD4+ clones appeared mostly in the CM and EM memory subsets, whereas CD8+ clones were enriched in EMRA. The detection of some responding clones in pre-infection memory suggests that pre-existing cross-reactive memory T cells joined the SARS-CoV-2 response.

A word on this clonotype: Which antigen it targets is not known. Base qualities are missing; no much larger clone stands one base away.

TCRdb lists the instrument as Illumina NovaSeq 6000. TCRalpha and TCRbeta cDNA libraries were built by 5'RACE with constant-segment primers, adding sample barcodes and unique molecular identifiers. Trizol reagent was used to extract RNA from every sample. The libraries were amplified in two PCR steps, and the second step added a second sample barcode and Illumina TruSeq adapters. The libraries were sequenced on an Illumina NovaSeq using 2 x 150 bp paired-end reads. Per the original workflow: Demultiplexing of reads and collapsing into UMI-guided consensus sequences were performed with migec v1.2.7. Using mixcr v2.1.11, UMI consensuses were aligned to TRA and TRB V and J templates and then assembled into clonotypes. Clonotypes were classified as expanded or contracted when called significant by both edgeR and NoisET, with noise models trained on biological replicates. For edgeR calls, the thresholds were a false discovery rate-adjusted p below 0.01 and a log2 fold-change of 1. As an exploratory analysis of dynamics, max-normalized trajectories of the 1000 most abundant clonotypes were examined by PCA with hierarchical clustering. Separately sequenced CD4+ and CD8+ repertoires were used to assign a CD4 or CD8 phenotype to each responding clone. The raw public reads went through TCRdb reprocessing: fastp at Q25, MiXCR clone calling, in-frame beta chains kept. Duplicate CDR3 protein sequences are folded into a single record with the most common DNA and genes. TCRdb's processing, not the authors' own work, is the source of the V and J calls. This sample has roughly 130,000 distinct CDR3 sequences in its table, and around a sixth of those were observed once. The top ten constitute 11% to 15% of the sample.

PBMCs were isolated by Ficoll-Paque density gradient centrifugation. Taken from the germline V gene, the CDR1 and CDR2 loops are MGHRA and YSYEKL. V is cut back by 3 bases and J by 3 bases, with 2 bases in the junction unmatched. The CDR3 runs 15 amino acids, cysteine and phenylalanine included. The read is trimmed to its CDR3 DNA, 45 bases read in frame from base 1. Recombination connected TRBV4-1 to TRBJ2-2; TRBD2 aligns with 9 central bases. Specimen: PBMCs or a T cell subset sorted from them (not recorded which). This TCR was recovered from an adult woman who had mild COVID-19 (a few samples of this study predate the infection). The sample titles of this study are shuffled in the database, so cell type and time point are left out; the donor was told from shared clones. The CDR3 sequence is CASSQLAGDTGELFF. The sequenced DNA: TGCGCCAGCAGCCAGTTAGCGGGAGACACCGGGGAGCTGTTTTTT.